A selection of T cell receptor beta chains follows, all from one sample in a study of T cells after yellow fever vaccination. Each CDR3 protein gets one entry after TCRdb re-called the 5' RACE reads with MiXCR. The table lists fewer than 400,000 distinct CDR3 sequences, roughly a tenth of them singletons. The sequencing here drew on CD4+ T cells sorted from PBMCs, taken 45 days after the yellow fever booster vaccination. These receptors came from a young man who received the YFV17D yellow fever vaccine. Both conserved end residues are part of each CDR3. A D gene is named only where the DNA matches it firmly. Size values are once, few and many counts, or a class for expanded clones, and some rows have none.

>TRBV5-4|TRBJ1-1|NA|TRBD1
TGTGCCAGCAGCTTTGCAGACAGGGGGAACACTGAAGCTTTCTTT
CASSFADRGNTEAFF
>TRBV5-1|TRBJ2-5|many|NA
TGCGCCAGCAGCTTGGCTGGTAGCTCGCAAGAGACCCAGTACTTC
CASSLAGSSQETQYF
>TRBV5-6|TRBJ1-6|many|NA
TGTGCCAGCAGCGGGAAGGGTGAGGGGGGTTTGGCCCTCCACTTT
CASSGKGEGGLALHF
>TRBV28|TRBJ2-3|NA|NA
TGTGCCAGCAGTATCGGGGGGCTGGGGACAGATACGCAGTATTTT
CASSIGGLGTDTQYF
>TRBV21-1|TRBJ1-3|many|NA
TGTGCCAGCAGCCGAGACAGGGGTTCAGGAAACACCATATATTTT
CASSRDRGSGNTIYF
>TRBV6-5|TRBJ2-5|many|TRBD1
TGTGCCAGCGGCAACAGGGGGCCGTCTTTTTCCCAAGAGACCCAGTACTTC
CASGNRGPSFSQETQYF
>TRBV25-1|TRBJ2-3|few|TRBD1
TGTGCCAGCAGTATACAGGGGTCCCCCACAGATACGCAGTATTTT
CASSIQGSPTDTQYF
>TRBV4-3|TRBJ2-2|many|NA
TGCGCCAGCAGCCAAGACTCCGGGACTGCCTTGAACACCGGGGAGCTGTTTTTT
CASSQDSGTALNTGELFF
>TRBV20-1|TRBJ2-3|NA|TRBD2
TGCAGTGCCCCCGGGACTAGAAGAGATACGCAGTATTTT
CSAPGTRRDTQYF
>TRBV5-1|TRBJ1-4|few|TRBD1
TGCGCCAGCAGCAGGTGGACAGGGGGATTGGAAAAACTGTTTTTT
CASSRWTGGLEKLFF
>TRBV21-1|TRBJ2-5|few|NA
TGTGCCAGCAGCAAAGGACGGACAGGGGGCTGTTTCGGAGAGACCCAGTACTTC
CASSKGRTGGCFGETQYF
>TRBV5-1|TRBJ1-2|NA|NA
TGCGCCAGCAGCGCCGACCGGCCCTGGTTAGGCTACACCTTC
CASSADRPWLGYTF
>TRBV4-3|TRBJ2-3|NA|NA
TGCGCCAGCAGCCAAGACAGAGAAACTGGCACAGATACGCAGTATTTT
CASSQDRETGTDTQYF
>TRBV6-6|TRBJ1-2|NA|TRBD1
TGTGCCAGTTCGGGACAGGGGGCTAACTATGGCTACACCTTC
CASSGQGANYGYTF
>TRBV7-2|TRBJ2-1|NA|TRBD2
TGTGCCAGCAGCCCAACTAGCGGGGGGGGCAACAATGAGCAGTTCTTC
CASSPTSGGGNNEQFF
>TRBV6-2/TRBV6-3|TRBJ2-1|few|TRBD2
TGTGCCAGCAGTTACTCGACTAGCGGGGGGTATAATGAGCAGTTCTTC
CASSYSTSGGYNEQFF
>TRBV29-1|TRBJ1-1|few|NA
TGCAGCGTTGTTATACAACTGAACACTGAAGCTTTCTTT
CSVVIQLNTEAFF
>TRBV10-3|TRBJ2-1|NA|NA
TGTGCCATCAGTGCCGACCCGTACGGTGAGCAGTTCTTC
CAISADPYGEQFF
>TRBV12-5|TRBJ2-5|few|NA
TGTGCTAGTGCCAGGGGTTCAGGAGAGACCCAGTACTTC
CASARGSGETQYF
>TRBV9|TRBJ1-1|NA|NA
TGTGCCAGCAGCGTATTAGGAGGGACTGAAGCTTTCTTT
CASSVLGGTEAFF
>TRBV25-1|TRBJ2-5|NA|NA
TGTGCCAGCAGTGAGAGGGTGCGCTTCCGGGAGACCCAGTACTTC
CASSERVRFRETQYF
>TRBV7-6|TRBJ2-1|few|NA
TGTGCCAGCAGCTTCCCCCCCGGAGGTGACCTAAACAATGAGCAGTTCTTC
CASSFPPGGDLNNEQFF
>TRBV28|TRBJ2-3|few|NA
TGTGCCAGCAGTTTATTGCCCTTCCCGGCTACAGATACGCAGTATTTT
CASSLLPFPATDTQYF
>TRBV20-1|TRBJ2-2|NA|NA
TGCAGTGCTAGAACTCCCAGCACCGGGGAGCTGTTTTTT
CSARTPSTGELFF
>TRBV20-1|TRBJ2-7|many|TRBD1
TGCAGTGTTCCGGGACAGGGGTCTAACGAGCAGTACTTC
CSVPGQGSNEQYF